These 31 T cell receptor beta chains were all obtained from the same sample, sequenced in a study of cytomegalovirus exposure and HLA in healthy donors. Researchers ran the PCR with 60 Vbeta and 13 Jbeta primers. Clones were sequenced by immunoSEQ multiplex PCR, and TCRdb holds only the in-frame ones, with some missing. This specimen shows under 65,000 clones; the ten leading clones hold around 3.6%. The sequencing sample was made of PBMCs. All receptors derive from a woman under 30 in good health and CMV-seronegative.

The chain couples TRBV29-1 to TRBJ2-1; TRBD2 matches 12 bases. This CDR3 contains 17 residues. Germline trimming cut 0 bases from V and 8 bases from J; bases unmatched to any gene: 11. Germline V lookup: CDR1 SQVTM, CDR2 ANQGSEA. CDR3 in DNA: TGCAGCGTTGAAGAGTCTCGCGAGACTAGCGGGAGTTATGAGCAGTTCTTC. This encodes CSVEESRETSGSYEQFF.

The chain combines TRBV7-9 with TRBJ1-3; 8 bases line up with TRBD1. The CDR3 has 17 amino acids. Trimming took 5 bases from V and 0 from J; bases not matched to a gene: 9. Germline loops: CDR1 SEHNR, CDR2 FQNEAQ (reference sequence). CDR3 coding DNA: TGTGCCAGCAGCCGTACCGGGACAGGCCACTCTGGAAACACCATATATTTT. Translating gives CASSRTGTGHSGNTIYF.

This chain connects TRBV18 to TRBJ1-1; no firm D call. V was cut by 5 bases and J by 3 bases, with 10 bases left in between. Germline-derived CDR1 and CDR2 are KGHSH and LQKENI. CDR3 length: 13 amino acids. CDR3: CASSRSRDTEAFF. Here the CDR3 DNA reads TGTGCCAGCTCAAGATCTCGGGACACTGAAGCTTTCTTT. Full variable domain (missing parts from reference TRBV18 and TRBJ1-1): NAGVMQNPRHLVRRRGQEARLRCSPMKGHSHVYWYRQLPEEGLKFMVYLQKENIIDESGMPKERFSAEFPKEGPSILRIQQVVRGDSAAYFCASSRSRDTEAFFGQGTRLTVV.

The chain is built from TRBV4-1 and TRBJ1-1, with D uncertain. The length of the CDR3 is 16 residues. V was trimmed by 0 bases and J by 5 bases, leaving 16 bases between them. Germline assignment: CDR1 MGHRA and CDR2 YSYEKL. CDR3 nucleotide sequence: TGCGCCAGCAGCCAAGATCTGGAGGGCTACGGGACTGAAGCTTTCTTT. Protein product: CASSQDLEGYGTEAFF.

The chain couples TRBV28 to TRBJ1-2; no firm D call. The V gene lost 2 bases and the J gene lost 8 bases, with 6 bases spanning the gap. CDR3 length: 11 amino acids. CDR1 is MDHEN and CDR2 is SYDVKM in the germline V gene. CDR3 protein: CASSLREGYTF. CDR3 DNA: TGTGCCAGCAGTTTAAGGGAGGGCTACACCTTC.

The chain is built from TRBV29-1 and TRBJ1-1, with a weak D call TRBD1 (6 bases). CDR1 is SQVTM and CDR2 is ANQGSEA in the germline V gene. This CDR3 contains 12 residues. V lost 6 bases and J lost 8, with 16 bases in between. The CDR3 nucleotides read TGCAGCGTCGCCTGGACAGAGGGGGAAGCTTTCTTT. This translates into CSVAWTEGEAFF.

The V gene is TRBV27, the J gene TRBJ2-7, with 8 bases aligning to TRBD1. This CDR3 region has 11 residues. Germline V lookup: CDR1 MNHEY, CDR2 SMNVEV (reference sequence). V trimming: 4 bases; J trimming: 13 bases; junction bases outside the gene matches: 6. The CDR3 protein is CASSSGTGTYF. As DNA, the CDR3 is TGTGCCAGCAGTTCCGGGACAGGTACCTACTTC.

The J gene is TRBJ1-2, the V gene TRBV6-6; D might be TRBD1 (5 bases). Germline V gene data show CDR1 as MNHNY and CDR2 as SVGAGI (reference sequence). The CDR3 spans 15 residues. The germline V and J ends were trimmed by 0 bases and 4 bases, with 12 bases remaining between them. DNA of the CDR3: TGTGCCAGCAGTTACTCGCTGGAGGGGATCTATGGCTACACCTTC. This gives the protein CASSYSLEGIYGYTF.

The chain uses TRBV19 and TRBJ2-7; 7 bases line up with TRBD1. CDR3 length: 12 residues. The junction had 7 bases not matched to a gene; V was cut back by 8 bases and J by 6 bases. Germline lookup yields CDR1 LNHDA and CDR2 SQIVND (reference sequence). CDR3 bases: TGTGCCAGTCGACAGGGAGTGGCCGAGCAGTACTTC. Translating gives CASRQGVAEQYF. Filled out from reference TRBV19 and TRBJ2-7, the complete variable domain reads DGGITQSPKYLFRKEGQNVTLSCEQNLNHDAMYWYRQDPGQGLRLIYYSQIVNDFQKGDIAEGYSVSREKKESFPLTVTSAQKNPTAFYLCASRQGVAEQYFGPGTRLTVT.

J is TRBJ2-4 and V is TRBV28; a possible D gene is TRBD1 (6 bases). Trimming took off 6 bases at V and 6 bases at J, with 15 bases between the two ends. The CDR3 has 14 residues. Germline lookup yields CDR1 MDHEN and CDR2 SYDVKM. In DNA form, the CDR3 reads TGTGCCAGCAGCCCCCCTCAGGGGAGAAACATTCAGTACTTC. Its protein product is CASSPPQGRNIQYF.

The DNA of the CDR3 is TGTGCCTGGATGGTGGGGGGGCGTGGCGGGGAGCTGTTTTTT. Translated: CAWMVGGRGGELFF. The chain combines TRBV30 with TRBJ2-2; D might be TRBD2 (7 bases). V lost 4 bases and J 7 bases, leaving 16 bases between the germline ends. CDR1 and CDR2 from the germline V gene are GTSNPN and SVGIG (reference sequence). This CDR3 comprises 14 residues.

The chain has TRBV5-6 and TRBJ2-5; D assignment may be TRBD1 or TRBD2 (6 bases each). Germline V gene data show CDR1 as SGHDT and CDR2 as YYEEEE. V was trimmed by 4 bases and J by 0 bases, leaving 10 bases between them. The CDR3 runs to 14 residues. In DNA, the CDR3 is TGTGCCAGCAGCCTGGGGGGCTACCAAGAGACCCAGTACTTC. It translates to CASSLGGYQETQYF.

The V call is TRBV7-8, the J call TRBJ1-5; no firm D call. CDR1 SGHVS and CDR2 FQNEAQ come from the germline V gene. Trimming stripped 5 bases from V and 1 base from J, with 9 bases between. The CDR3 has 14 amino acids. Written as DNA, the CDR3 is TGTGCCAGCAGCCCTGCGAGGAGCAATCAGCCCCAGCATTTT. Translation: CASSPARSNQPQHF.

V gene TRBV28 combines with J gene TRBJ1-2, with a tentative D call TRBD1 (6 bases). Germline V gene sequence: CDR1 MDHEN, CDR2 SYDVKM. This CDR3 spans 15 amino acids. V dropped 6 bases and J dropped 2 bases, with 16 bases sitting between them. As DNA, the CDR3 is TGTGCCAGCAGACAATCCGGGACAACCAACTATGGCTACACCTTC. Protein sequence: CASRQSGTTNYGYTF.

This sequence joins TRBV7-9 and TRBJ1-2, with TRBD1 matching 7 bases. The CDR3 is 16 amino acids. V lost 1 base, J lost 1 base, and 6 bases stayed unmatched. The germline V gene encodes CDR1 SEHNR and CDR2 FQNEAQ (reference sequence). CDR3 in amino acids: CASSLGTGAYNYGYTF. The CDR3 nucleotides are TGTGCCAGCAGCTTAGGGACAGGAGCCTATAACTATGGCTACACCTTC.

This sequence joins TRBV29-1 and TRBJ1-2, with 7 nucleotides matching TRBD1. The CDR3 contains 15 residues. In germline, CDR1 is SQVTM, CDR2 ANQGSEA. V trimming: 5 bases; J trimming: 1 base; junction bases outside the gene matches: 10. CDR3 coding DNA: TGCAGCGTTTGGAAAGGGGGCGTACTTAACTATGGCTACACCTTC. It translates to CSVWKGGVLNYGYTF.

This chain joins TRBV6-1 and TRBJ1-2, with a possible D match to TRBD1 (6 bases). V was trimmed by 6 bases and J by 5 bases, leaving 13 bases between them. The CDR3 is 13 residues long. Germline V gives CDR1 MNHNS, CDR2 SASEGT. The CDR3 loop is CASRVGQYYGYTF. CDR3 bases: TGTGCCAGCAGGGTCGGACAGTATTATGGCTACACCTTC.

The chain employs TRBV10-3 and TRBJ1-1, with TRBD1 as a possible D gene (5 bases). This CDR3 spans 12 amino acids. The germline V gene encodes CDR1 ENHRY and CDR2 SYGVKD. V lost 10 bases and J lost 2, with 11 bases in between. Written as DNA, the CDR3 is TGTGCCACCGCCGGGGGTAACACTGAAGCTTTCTTT. Translation: CATAGGNTEAFF.

The chain is built from TRBV30 and TRBJ1-1; D is unclear. Germline CDR1 is GTSNPN and CDR2 is SVGIG (reference sequence). This CDR3 is 11 amino acids long. Trimming shortened V by 8 bases and J by 10 bases, and 17 bases separated the two germline ends. The CDR3 sequence: CARNGEDGAFF. CDR3 nucleotides: TGTGCCAGGAACGGAGAGGATGGAGCTTTCTTT.

CDR3 in amino acids: CASRLLGQGAYEQYF. The CDR3 DNA reads TGTGCCAGCCGCCTCTTAGGACAGGGGGCGTACGAGCAGTACTTC. The V call is TRBV2, the J call TRBJ2-7, with TRBD1 identical over 11 bases. The trim removed 8 bases at V and 4 bases at J, leaving 10 bases unmatched. CDR1 is SNHLY, CDR2 FYNNEI, per germline. The CDR3 runs to 15 residues. Supplemented by reference TRBV2 and TRBJ2-7, the full variable domain reads EPEVTQTPSHQVTQMGQEVILRCVPISNHLYFYWYRQILGQKVEFLVSFYNNEISEKSEIFDDQFSVERPDGSNFTLKIRSTKLEDSAMYFCASRLLGQGAYEQYFGPGTRLTVT.

The J gene is TRBJ2-5, the V gene TRBV5-6; maybe TRBD2 (6 bases). This CDR3 spans 15 amino acids. Looked up from germline, CDR1 is SGHDT and CDR2 is YYEEEE. Trimming took 4 bases from V and 2 from J, leaving 15 bases between them. CDR3 protein: CASSPLTRLQETQYF. CDR3 in DNA: TGTGCCAGCAGCCCCTTGACTAGATTACAAGAGACCCAGTACTTC.

This CDR3 is CASSLVVRGAYPYEQYF. CDR3 in DNA: TGTGCCAGCAGCTTAGTCGTTCGGGGGGCGTACCCCTACGAGCAGTACTTC. The genes are TRBV11-3 and TRBJ2-7; a weak D match, TRBD2 (7 bases). V lost 1 base and J 2 bases, leaving 18 bases between the germline ends. This CDR3 has 17 amino acids. Germline V gene lookup returns CDR1 SGHNT and CDR2 YENEEA.

V usage is TRBV5-5 and J usage is TRBJ2-7, with TRBD1 identical over 9 bases. Germline CDR1 SGHKS, CDR2 YYEKEE (reference sequence). The V gene end was trimmed by 2 bases and the J gene end by 1 base; junction bases not matched to a gene: 1. CDR3 length equals 14 residues. The CDR3 sequence: CASSLGQGSYEQYF. In DNA form, the CDR3 reads TGTGCCAGCAGCTTAGGACAGGGGTCCTACGAGCAGTACTTC. Together with reference TRBV5-5 and TRBJ2-7, the CDR3 gives the full variable domain: DAGVTQSPTHLIKTRGQQVTLRCSPISGHKSVSWYQQVLGQGPQFIFQYYEKEERGRGNFPDRFSARQFPNYSSELNVNALLLGDSALYLCASSLGQGSYEQYFGPGTRLTVT.

The chain joins TRBV6-1 to TRBJ2-7; TRBD1 aligns across 8 bases. This CDR3 has 12 residues. V trimming: 5 bases; J trimming: 6 bases; junction bases outside the gene matches: 3. Germline V gene sequence: CDR1 MNHNS, CDR2 SASEGT. In nucleotides, the CDR3 is TGTGCCAGCAGTAACACAGGGGGCGAGCAGTACTTC. This sequence encodes CASSNTGGEQYF.

J is TRBJ2-7 and V is TRBV4-1; possibly TRBD1 for D (6 bases). The CDR3 covers 16 residues. Trimming left V 4 bases short and J 2 bases short, with 18 bases between. The germline V gene encodes CDR1 MGHRA and CDR2 YSYEKL. CDR3 in DNA: TGCGCCAGCAGCCTTTCCCGGGACATCGGTACCTACGAGCAGTACTTC. It specifies CASSLSRDIGTYEQYF.

This chain connects TRBV6-1 to TRBJ2-7; D is possibly TRBD2 (5 bases). This CDR3 region has 12 residues. Trimming pared 4 bases from V and 3 bases from J, leaving 7 bases between. Germline CDR1 reads MNHNS; CDR2 reads SASEGT. The CDR3 here is CASSVGSYEQYF. The CDR3, as DNA: TGTGCCAGCAGTGTGGGGAGCTACGAGCAGTACTTC.

This chain connects TRBV5-1 to TRBJ1-1; 8 bases fit TRBD1. Germline CDR1 is SGHRS and CDR2 is YFSETQ. Unmatched junction bases numbered 8, after V lost 4 bases and J lost 0 bases. This CDR3 contains 16 residues. CDR3 loop: CASSAGDRRMNTEAFF. CDR3 nucleotide sequence: TGCGCCAGCAGCGCGGGGGACAGGAGGATGAACACTGAAGCTTTCTTT.

CDR3 sequence: CASSPRQGPNQPQHF. CDR3 nucleotide sequence: TGTGCCAGCAGCCCTAGACAGGGACCCAATCAGCCCCAGCATTTT. This chain joins TRBV7-6 and TRBJ1-5, with 7 bases fitting TRBD1. In germline, CDR1 is SGHVS, CDR2 FNYEAQ. This CDR3 region has 15 residues. With 5 bases clipped from V and 3 bases from J, the junction kept 7 bases outside the gene matches.

The rearrangement uses TRBV19 and TRBJ2-7, with D unresolved. CDR3 length: 13 amino acids. The germline V and J ends were trimmed by 4 bases and 5 bases, with 12 bases remaining between them. Germline loops: CDR1 LNHDA, CDR2 SQIVND (reference sequence). For the CDR3, the DNA is TGTGCCAGTAGTACTGGAGTGGTTAACGAGCAGTACTTC. It translates to CASSTGVVNEQYF. The full variable domain, with the rest looked up from reference TRBV19 and TRBJ2-7, is DGGITQSPKYLFRKEGQNVTLSCEQNLNHDAMYWYRQDPGQGLRLIYYSQIVNDFQKGDIAEGYSVSREKKESFPLTVTSAQKNPTAFYLCASSTGVVNEQYFGPGTRLTVT.

The chain uses TRBV9 and TRBJ2-1; 14 bases are shared with TRBD2. With 6 bases clipped from V and 4 bases from J, the junction kept 3 bases outside the gene matches. The CDR3 is 15 amino acids. The germline CDR1 and CDR2 sequences are SGDLS and YYNGEE. CDR3 sequence (DNA): TGTGCCAGCACGACTAGCGGGGGGGCGTACAATGAGCAGTTCTTC. This gives the protein CASTTSGGAYNEQFF.

The gene calls are TRBV30 and TRBJ1-4, with 7 bases fitting TRBD1. The V segment lost 6 bases and the J segment 6 bases; nucleotides outside the gene matches: 13. The germline CDR1 and CDR2 sequences are GTSNPN and SVGIG (reference sequence). The CDR3 is made up of 15 amino acids. The CDR3 DNA is TGTGCCTGTCAACAAAAGCAGGGGGTAGATGAAAAACTGTTTTTT. Its protein product is CACQQKQGVDEKLFF.